This entry lists 10 T cell receptor beta chains sequenced from one sample in a study of cytomegalovirus exposure and HLA in healthy donors. Both 60 Vbeta primers and 13 Jbeta primers went into the PCR. The table came from immunoSEQ multiplex PCR; TCRdb's copy has only in-frame clones and leaves some out. The sample yields roughly 150,000 clones, approximately 86% seen once. Material for sequencing was PBMCs. These receptors all come from a woman in her 50s in good health and CMV-seropositive.

The rearrangement links TRBV27 to TRBJ1-1, with a weak D call TRBD1 (5 bases). CDR3 length: 13 amino acids. The V end was cut by 2 bases, the J end by 5 bases, with 9 bases between. The V gene's germline CDR1 is MNHEY and CDR2 SMNVEV (reference sequence). CDR3 DNA: TGTGCCAGCAGTTTAGGGGCAGGAACTGAAGCTTTCTTT. Translating gives CASSLGAGTEAFF.

The CDR3 DNA is TGTGCCAGCAACCGAAATTTCGGTGGCTACACCTTC. It is translated as CASNRNFGGYTF. The rearrangement uses TRBV7-2 and TRBJ1-2, with D hard to call. Trimming left V 7 bases short and J 7 bases short, with 13 bases between. This CDR3 has 12 amino acids. CDR1 is SGHTA, CDR2 FQGNSA, per germline.

The chain carries TRBV5-6 and TRBJ1-6; 10 bases are a match to TRBD1. The V gene end was trimmed by 3 bases and the J gene end by 10 bases; junction bases not matched to a gene: 7. CDR3 size: 15 residues. The germline V gene encodes CDR1 SGHDT and CDR2 YYEEEE. The DNA for the CDR3 is TGTGCCAGCAGCTCATACCGGGACAGGGGCTCACCCCTCCACTTT. This encodes CASSSYRDRGSPLHF. Filled out from reference TRBV5-6 and TRBJ1-6, the complete variable domain reads DAGVTQSPTHLIKTRGQQVTLRCSPKSGHDTVSWYQQALGQGPQFIFQYYEEEERQRGNFPDRFSGHQFPNYSSELNVNALLLGDSALYLCASSSYRDRGSPLHFGNGTRLTVT.

The chain has TRBV11-2 and TRBJ2-4; perhaps TRBD2 as D (6 bases). V was clipped by 0 bases and J by 0 bases, with 18 bases between them. The germline CDR1 and CDR2 sequences are SGHAT and FQNNGV. The CDR3 spans 19 residues. The DNA for the CDR3 is TGTGCCAGCAGCTTAGAAATCGTGGGGGGATTACTAGCCAAAAACATTCAGTACTTC. It yields the protein CASSLEIVGGLLAKNIQYF.

The rearrangement links TRBV6-1 to TRBJ2-3; TRBD2 matches 11 bases. Trimming took 7 bases from V and 8 from J; bases not matched to a gene: 11. Germline V gives CDR1 MNHNS, CDR2 SASEGT. This CDR3 contains 15 residues. CDR3 in amino acids: CASMIAGGLFGTQYF. The CDR3 nucleotides read TGTGCCAGCATGATAGCGGGGGGGCTTTTCGGTACGCAGTATTTT.

The rearrangement links TRBV7-8 to TRBJ1-2, with a tentative D call TRBD1 (5 bases). Germline V gene sequence: CDR1 SGHVS, CDR2 FQNEAQ. Trimming stripped 4 bases from V and 0 bases from J, with 9 bases between. The CDR3 length is 14 residues. The CDR3 here is CASSSRQSNYGYTF. The CDR3 nucleotides read TGTGCCAGCAGCTCCCGACAGTCTAACTATGGCTACACCTTC.

This sequence joins TRBV6-5 and TRBJ1-5, with D unresolved. This CDR3 comprises 13 residues. Per the germline V gene, CDR1 is MNHEY and CDR2 is SVGAGI. V lost 9 bases, J lost 2 bases, and 11 bases lay in between. This CDR3 is CASQETGNQPQHF. CDR3 DNA sequence: TGTGCCAGTCAGGAAACGGGCAATCAGCCCCAGCATTTT.

This rearrangement joins TRBV27 to TRBJ1-2, with D possibly TRBD1 on 6 matching bases. With 0 bases removed from V and 1 base from J, the gap between germline ends came to 9 bases. Germline V gene sequence: CDR1 MNHEY, CDR2 SMNVEV (reference sequence). This CDR3 has 15 residues. CDR3 amino acids: CASSLSTGLNYGYTF. DNA for the CDR3: TGTGCCAGCAGTTTATCGACAGGCCTTAACTATGGCTACACCTTC.

The rearrangement uses TRBV5-5 and TRBJ2-3, with 16 bases lining up with TRBD2. V lost 4 bases to trimming and J lost 3 bases; unmatched junction nucleotides: 11. Germline V gives CDR1 SGHKS, CDR2 YYEKEE (reference sequence). The CDR3 runs 19 residues. CDR3 nucleotides: TGTGCCAGCAGCAAGGGACTAGCGGGGGGGGATACCCTAACAGATACGCAGTATTTT. Translating it yields CASSKGLAGGDTLTDTQYF.

This chain uses TRBV15 with TRBJ1-2, with D unresolved. With 3 bases removed from V and 6 bases from J, the gap between germline ends came to 11 bases. Germline V gives CDR1 LNHNV, CDR2 YYDKDF (reference sequence). CDR3 length: 13 residues. Here the CDR3 reads CATSRRVQHGYTF. The DNA for the CDR3 is TGTGCCACCAGCAGGAGGGTCCAACATGGCTACACCTTC.